This TCR beta chain was obtained from a study of cytomegalovirus exposure and HLA in healthy donors. Notes on the study in general: It was confirmed in vitro that a few of the CMV-associated chains were specific for CMV antigens. The HLA-A and HLA-B alleles of most subjects were reportedly predicted accurately from TCR beta sequences. The Asian-associated ancestry cluster reportedly had fewer N-insertions than the approximately 700-donor mean in a later analysis.

The germline CDR1 and CDR2 sequences are SEHNR and FQNEAQ (reference sequence). This CDR3 is 14 amino acids long. V shed 5 bases, J shed 1 base, and the junction held 1 base outside the gene matches. Comments on this clone: The antigen remains unidentified.

Amplification used 60 Vbeta primers and 13 Jbeta primers. Data came from immunoSEQ multiplex PCR; TCRdb stores just in-frame clones and leaves some out. The data hold some 140,000 clones, with around three quarters observed a single time. Sequenced sample: PBMCs. The V and J genes are TRBV7-9 and TRBJ2-1; 8 bases align to TRBD2. The TCR comes from a man aged 30 to 39 in good health. The CDR3 sequence: CASSPGGSYNEQFF. DNA of the CDR3: TGTGCCAGCAGCCCGGGGGGGTCCTACAATGAGCAGTTCTTC. Using reference TRBV7-9 and TRBJ2-1 for the parts outside the CDR3, the full variable domain is DTGVSQNPRHKITKRGQNVTFRCDPISEHNRLYWYRQTLGQGPEFLTYFQNEAQLEKSRLLSDRFSAERPKGSFSTLEIQRTEQGDSAMYLCASSPGGSYNEQFFGPGTRLTVL.